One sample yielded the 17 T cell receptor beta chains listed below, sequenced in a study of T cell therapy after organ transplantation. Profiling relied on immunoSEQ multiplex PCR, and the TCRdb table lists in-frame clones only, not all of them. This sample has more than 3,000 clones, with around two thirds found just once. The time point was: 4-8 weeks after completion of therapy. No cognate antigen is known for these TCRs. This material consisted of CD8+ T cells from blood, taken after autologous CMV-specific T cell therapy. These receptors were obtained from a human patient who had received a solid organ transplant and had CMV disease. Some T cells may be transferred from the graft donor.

This chain's CDR3 is CASRATGATNQPQHF. CDR3 sequence (DNA): TGTGCCAGCAGGGCGACAGGGGCCACTAATCAGCCCCAGCATTTT. The rearrangement uses TRBV6-1 and TRBJ1-5, with 8 bases identical to TRBD1. The germline V gene encodes CDR1 MNHNS and CDR2 SASEGT. Trimming removed 6 bases from V and 4 bases from J; junction bases left unmatched: 8. The CDR3 runs 15 residues.

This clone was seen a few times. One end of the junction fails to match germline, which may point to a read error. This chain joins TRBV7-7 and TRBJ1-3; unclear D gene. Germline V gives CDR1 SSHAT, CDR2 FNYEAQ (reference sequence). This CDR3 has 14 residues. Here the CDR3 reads CASSLDLSGNTIYF. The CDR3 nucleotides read TGTGCTAGCAGCCTAGACCTCTCTGGAAACACCATATATTTT.

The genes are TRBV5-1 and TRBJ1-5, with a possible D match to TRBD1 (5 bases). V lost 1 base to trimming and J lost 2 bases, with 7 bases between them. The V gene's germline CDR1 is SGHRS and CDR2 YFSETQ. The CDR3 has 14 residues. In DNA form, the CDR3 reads TGCGCCAGCAGCTTGAGGGGAGGCAATCAGCCCCAGCATTTT. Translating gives CASSLRGGNQPQHF.

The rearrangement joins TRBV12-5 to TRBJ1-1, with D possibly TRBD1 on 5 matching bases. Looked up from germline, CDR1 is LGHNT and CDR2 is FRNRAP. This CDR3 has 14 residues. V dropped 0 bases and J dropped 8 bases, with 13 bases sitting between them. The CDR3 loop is CASGLVPGPLEAFF. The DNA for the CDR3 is TGTGCTAGTGGTTTGGTACCAGGGCCATTAGAAGCTTTCTTT.

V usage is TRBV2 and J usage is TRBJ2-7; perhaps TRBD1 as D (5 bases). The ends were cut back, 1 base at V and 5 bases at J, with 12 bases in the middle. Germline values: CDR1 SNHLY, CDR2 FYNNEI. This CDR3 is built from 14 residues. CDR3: CASSEGRRADEQYV. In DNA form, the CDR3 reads TGTGCCAGCAGTGAAGGTCGCAGGGCCGACGAGCAGTACGTC.

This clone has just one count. The CDR3 nucleotides read TGTGCCAGCAGCTTGATAGGGGGAACTGAAGCTTTCTTT. Residues: CASSLIGGTEAFF. The chain employs TRBV5-6 and TRBJ1-1; D is possibly TRBD1 (6 bases). The germline V gene encodes CDR1 SGHDT and CDR2 YYEEEE. Trimming cost V 1 base and J 5 bases, with 9 bases left between them. The CDR3 extends over 13 amino acids.

CDR3 in DNA: TGTGCCAGTAGTATGTTCTACGGCTACGAGCAGTACGTC. Amino acid sequence: CASSMFYGYEQYV. The V gene is TRBV19, the J gene TRBJ2-7; D is unresolved. CDR3 length: 13 residues. V lost 3 bases to trimming and J lost 3 bases, with 9 bases between them. Germline V CDR1 and CDR2: LNHDA, SQIVND (reference sequence).

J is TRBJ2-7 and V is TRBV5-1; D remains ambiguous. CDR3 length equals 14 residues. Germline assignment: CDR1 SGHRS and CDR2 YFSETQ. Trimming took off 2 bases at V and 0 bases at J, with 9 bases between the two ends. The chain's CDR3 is CASSFERYSYEQYF. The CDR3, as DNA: TGCGCCAGCAGCTTCGAACGATACTCCTACGAGCAGTACTTC. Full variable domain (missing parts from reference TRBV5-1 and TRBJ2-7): KAGVTQTPRYLIKTRGQQVTLSCSPISGHRSVSWYQQTPGQGLQFLFEYFSETQRNKGNFPGRFSGRQFSNSRSEMNVSTLELGDSALYLCASSFERYSYEQYFGPGTRLTVT.

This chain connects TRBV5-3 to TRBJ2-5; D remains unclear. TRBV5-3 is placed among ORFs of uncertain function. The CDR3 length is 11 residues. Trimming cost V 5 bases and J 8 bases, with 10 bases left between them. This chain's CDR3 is CARRSVDTQYF. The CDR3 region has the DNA TGTGCCAGAAGGTCCGTCGACACCCAGTACTTC.

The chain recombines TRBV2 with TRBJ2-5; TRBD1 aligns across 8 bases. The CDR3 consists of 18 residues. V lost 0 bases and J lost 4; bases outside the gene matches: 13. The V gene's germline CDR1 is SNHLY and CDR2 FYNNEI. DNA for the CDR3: TGTGCCAGCAGTGAAGCCGACCTTCTATGGACAGGGCGAGAGACCCAGTACTTC. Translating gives CASSEADLLWTGRETQYF. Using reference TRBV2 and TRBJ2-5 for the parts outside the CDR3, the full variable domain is EPEVTQTPSHQVTQMGQEVILRCVPISNHLYFYWYRQILGQKVEFLVSFYNNEISEKSEIFDDQFSVERPDGSNFTLKIRSTKLEDSAMYFCASSEADLLWTGRETQYFGPGTRLLVL.

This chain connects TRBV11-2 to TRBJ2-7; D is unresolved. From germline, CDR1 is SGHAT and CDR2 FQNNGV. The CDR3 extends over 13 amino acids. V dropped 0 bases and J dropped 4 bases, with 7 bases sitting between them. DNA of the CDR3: TGTGCCAGCAGCTTAGAACGGGTTTACGAGCAGTACGTC. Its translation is CASSLERVYEQYV.

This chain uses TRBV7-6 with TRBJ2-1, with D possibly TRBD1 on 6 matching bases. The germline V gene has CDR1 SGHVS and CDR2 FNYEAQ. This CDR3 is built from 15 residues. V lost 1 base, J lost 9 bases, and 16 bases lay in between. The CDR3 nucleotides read TGTGCCAGCAGCTTAGAGCCGTCAGGGGCCGGTGAGCAGTTCTTC. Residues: CASSLEPSGAGEQFF.

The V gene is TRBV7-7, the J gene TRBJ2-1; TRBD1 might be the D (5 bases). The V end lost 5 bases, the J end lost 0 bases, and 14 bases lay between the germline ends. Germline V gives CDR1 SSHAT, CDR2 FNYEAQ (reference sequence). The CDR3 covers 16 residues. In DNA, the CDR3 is TGTGCCAGCAGCCCATTCAGGGTGGGCTCCTACAATGAGCAGTTCTTC. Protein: CASSPFRVGSYNEQFF.

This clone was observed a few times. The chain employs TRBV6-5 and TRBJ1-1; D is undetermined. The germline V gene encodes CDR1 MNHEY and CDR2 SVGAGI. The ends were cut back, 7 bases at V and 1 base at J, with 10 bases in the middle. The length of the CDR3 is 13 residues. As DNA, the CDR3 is TGTGCCAGCACTGAAAACCCGAACACTGAAGCTTTCTTT. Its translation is CASTENPNTEAFF.

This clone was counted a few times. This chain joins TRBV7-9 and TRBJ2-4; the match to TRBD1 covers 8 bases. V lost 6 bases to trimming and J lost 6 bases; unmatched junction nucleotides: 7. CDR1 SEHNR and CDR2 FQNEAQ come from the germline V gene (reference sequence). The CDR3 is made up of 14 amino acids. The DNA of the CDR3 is TGTGCCAGCAGGCTCGGACAGGGAGGAAACATTCAGTACTTC. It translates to CASRLGQGGNIQYF.

In DNA, the CDR3 is TGTGCCAGCAGCATTCCCACCCCGGACAGTGAGACCCAGTACTTC. Translating it yields CASSIPTPDSETQYF. The gene calls are TRBV7-9 and TRBJ2-5; TRBD1 is a possible D gene (6 bases). The length of the CDR3 is 15 residues. Germline CDR1 reads SEHNR; CDR2 reads FQNEAQ (reference sequence). V was shortened by 5 bases and J by 5 bases, with 18 bases between the two germline ends. The complete variable domain, with remaining parts taken from reference TRBV7-9 and TRBJ2-5, reads DTGVSQNPRHKITKRGQNVTFRCDPISEHNRLYWYRQTLGQGPEFLTYFQNEAQLEKSRLLSDRFSAERPKGSFSTLEIQRTEQGDSAMYLCASSIPTPDSETQYFGPGTRLLVL.

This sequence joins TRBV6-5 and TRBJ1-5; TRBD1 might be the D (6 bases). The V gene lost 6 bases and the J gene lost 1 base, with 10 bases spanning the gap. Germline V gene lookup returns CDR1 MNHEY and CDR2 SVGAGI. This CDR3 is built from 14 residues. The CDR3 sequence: CASRSGASNQPQHF. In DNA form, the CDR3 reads TGTGCCAGCAGATCAGGGGCGAGCAATCAGCCCCAGCATTTT.